Described below is a single T cell receptor beta chain sequence and its context. Per the study methods: Amplification from reference gene primers served as the basis for estimated nucleated cell counts. Clones were sequenced by immunoSEQ multiplex PCR, and TCRdb holds only the in-frame ones, with some missing. D and trimming were read from the DNA, whereas the V and J calls and clone size are those reported in that table. The sample contains around 200,000 clones, just under 90% of which appear only once. The data derive from a study of blood T cell repertoires in COVID-19. CDR1 and CDR2 from the germline V gene are DFQATT and SNEGSKA (reference sequence). Deletions cut 3 bases from V and 3 bases from J, with 12 bases between. CDR3 size: 13 residues. Those who participated ranged in age from about 18 to 89 years and resided in 20 to 30 US areas.

The receptor comes from a young man who had recovered from COVID-19. The sequenced sample consisted of PBMCs or T cells enriched from blood (not recorded which). The chain carries TRBV20-1 and TRBJ2-7; D might be TRBD2 (6 bases). CDR3 sequence: CSASRERGYEQYF. CDR3 DNA: TGCAGTGCTAGTCGGGAGAGGGGCTACGAGCAGTACTTC.